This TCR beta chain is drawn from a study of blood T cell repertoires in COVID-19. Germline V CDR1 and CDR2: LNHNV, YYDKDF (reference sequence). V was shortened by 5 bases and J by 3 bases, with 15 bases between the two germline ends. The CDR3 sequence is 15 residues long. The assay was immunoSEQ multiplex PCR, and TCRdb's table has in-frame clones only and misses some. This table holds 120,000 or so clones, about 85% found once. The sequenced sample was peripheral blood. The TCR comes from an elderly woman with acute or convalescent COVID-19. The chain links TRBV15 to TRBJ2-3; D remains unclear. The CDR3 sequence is CATSAKAGETDTQYF. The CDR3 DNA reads TGTGCCACCAGCGCCAAGGCAGGCGAAACAGATACGCAGTATTTT.